The sequence of this T cell receptor (beta chain) was determined in a study of T cell responses to AZD1222 COVID-19 vaccine (dated by TCRdb to about 2021). Describing the broader study: AZD1222 recipients given second doses at about 4 weeks or at about 12 weeks were pooled, since spike-specific TCR depth and breadth were not found to differ between the two schedules. A total of under 250 trial participants underwent TCR sequencing, of whom 200 to 220 had received two doses of AZD1222 and some 25 had received two doses of the MenACWY control vaccine. Enrollment into the trials was organized by age into subgroups of 18-55, 56-69 and 70-plus years, and those subgroups contained roughly 140, 27 and 60 TCR-sequenced participants, respectively. General study outcomes and caveats: Only six AZD1222 recipients were SARS-CoV-2 seropositive at baseline, limiting conclusions about previously exposed vaccinees. Reportedly, close to half of the unique spike-specific TCRs recognized epitopes lying outside the regions that are mutated in the B.1.351 and B.1.1.7 variants. Because no day 14 peak-response samples were available, the repertoires could be characterized only after the peak T cell response. The vaccine-associated CD4 TCRs covered the entire spike protein, and the dominant responses fell in regions 160-218 and 743-854. After two AZD1222 doses, both the breadth and the depth of spike-specific TCRs were significantly higher than at day 0 and than in MenACWY recipients. Participants were mostly white British, with more females than males. The authors suggested clonal diversity may have been underestimated. In the small 56-69-year group, the increase in depth fell short of significance, most likely because of low power.

This clone was recorded only once. The target of this receptor is not known. No base-level quality is on record; no much larger clone is a single base apart. The CDR3 regions of human TCRbeta chains were subjected to immunosequencing. The source study handled its data this way. TCRs in the repertoires were matched against a reference library of SARS-CoV-2-specific TCRs that had been generated with the MIRA antigen-specificity platform. Breadth was defined as the fraction of unique TCRs that were SARS-CoV-2-associated, and depth was defined as the fraction of total T cells that were SARS-CoV-2-associated. Using the MIRA data, every spike-specific TCR was mapped to the spike region that the TCR reacted to and assigned to either a CD4 or a CD8 class. Log10-transformed breadth and depth values were compared by one-way ANOVA with Sidak's multiple comparisons tests. TCRdb obtained this table from immuneACCESS and retained in-frame rearrangements with V and J assigned. These tables miss some clones; where compared with another copy, unresolved V genes account for less than half of the shortfall, and the remainder is unexplained. That table gives V, J and clone size, and the DNA gave D and trimming. For this sample there are over 100,000 clones; approximately 90% appear just once. The ten largest clones capture roughly 15% of the sample.

At the junction V is shortened by 4 bases and J by 6 bases; bases outside the gene matches: 10. CDR1 and CDR2, per the germline V gene, are SGHVS and FQNEAQ. Inclusive of the bounding cysteine and phenylalanine, the CDR3 is 16 residues long. The DNA shown is the 48-base CDR3, in frame from base 1. In light of the paper, this sample's time point label describes: baseline before first vaccination. Vaccinee samples were obtained from the UK trials COV001 and COV002, which included a single-blind randomized controlled phase 2/3 trial of AZD1222 (ChAdOx1 nCoV-19) in healthy adults. For TCRbeta chain sequencing, PBMC samples from trial participants were taken at day 0 and at day 28 after the second dose.

Sequenced here: peripheral blood, sampled on day 0 of AZD1222 vaccination. Recombination connected TRBV7-8 to TRBJ1-5; TRBD1 lines up with 9 middle nucleotides. The origin of this receptor is an adult in good health. The CDR3 sequence is CASSSTGGESSQPQHF. The DNA reads as follows: TGTGCCAGCAGCTCGACAGGGGGGGAGTCAAGTCAGCCCCAGCATTTT.